This TCR beta chain was retrieved from a study of blood T cell repertoires in COVID-19. On the study more broadly: There were acute and convalescent COVID-19 samples, and they came from the United States, Italy and Spain. T cells, B-cell-depleted T cells, or PBMCs provided the cDNA or gDNA that served as material.

As originally analysed: Reference gene primer amplification gave estimated nucleated cell counts. Method: immunoSEQ multiplex PCR; TCRdb's copy keeps in-frame clones and lacks some. The V and J calls and clone size were taken over from that table, and D and trimming were inferred from the DNA. The sample consists of 200,000 to 300,000 clones, 70% to 90% of them appearing once. Germline V lookup: CDR1 MNHEY, CDR2 SVGEGT. With 6 bases removed from V and 1 base from J, the gap between germline ends came to 14 bases. This CDR3 region has 15 residues. The sequence was obtained from an elderly man with acute or convalescent COVID-19. The chain links TRBV6-2 or TRBV6-3 to TRBJ2-3; perhaps TRBD2 as D (5 bases). The sample taken for sequencing was peripheral blood. CDR3 amino acids: CASSHPTRGTDTQYF. For the CDR3, the DNA is TGTGCCAGCAGCCACCCCACGAGGGGCACAGATACGCAGTATTTT.